This is a list of T cell receptor beta chains from one sample in a study of beta chain features in type 1 diabetes. TCRdb's table, derived via immunoSEQ multiplex PCR, lists solely in-frame clones and lacks some. The sample comprises 500,000 to 700,000 clones, around 16% of which are singletons, and under 0.095% rests with the top ten. The material sequenced was naive CD4+ T cells from blood. These receptors originate from a man between 18 and 29 years old in good health. CDR3s include the opening cysteine and the closing phenylalanine or tryptophan.

V gene	J gene	CDR3 protein
TRBV15	TRBJ2-5	CATSRDIWGQETQYF
TRBV27	TRBJ1-4	CASSFGLKNEKLFF
TRBV11-1	TRBJ2-3	CASRQGTGNTDTQYF
TRBV5-1	TRBJ2-6	CASTQGAGANVLTF
TRBV11-3	TRBJ2-7	CASSDRGQEQYF
TRBV18	TRBJ2-3	CASSLSLGGDTQYF
TRBV7-2	TRBJ2-7	CASSRQGPTHEQYF
TRBV6-1	TRBJ2-5	CASRGTGEGTQYF
TRBV18	TRBJ1-1	CASSPRQGDNREAFF
TRBV5-4	TRBJ2-2	CASSPPGGVITGELFF
TRBV7-9	TRBJ1-3	CASSPDRSSGNTIYF
TRBV7-2	TRBJ1-5	CASSYRALSNQPQHF
TRBV27	TRBJ2-6	CASSRSSGANVLTF
TRBV7-3	TRBJ2-1	CASSSTGGNNEQFF
TRBV11-2	TRBJ2-2	CASSSQGIASGELFF
TRBV27	TRBJ1-4	CASISSPDRGRGEKLFF
TRBV2	TRBJ2-3	CASSAQGGDTDTQYF
TRBV19	TRBJ1-2	CASTRGRYGYTF
TRBV23-1	TRBJ1-2	CARHQAEKTGNYGYTF
TRBV19	TRBJ2-7	CASKAGPPYEQYF
TRBV18	TRBJ1-1	CASSPSMNTEAFF
TRBV5-1	TRBJ2-3	CASSWTAGGSTDTQYF
TRBV6-6	TRBJ2-2	CASSNWRSMGAGELFF
TRBV7-7	TRBJ2-2	CASSSGTSVGELFF
TRBV7-3	TRBJ2-7	CASSLGPQHYEQYF
TRBV7-2	TRBJ1-1	CASSVQVNTEAFF
TRBV21-1	TRBJ2-4	CASSKFRRSSSPPKNIQYF
TRBV7-3	TRBJ1-1	CASSLSGTDTEAFF
TRBV9	TRBJ1-2	CASSTGTGKGYGYTF
TRBV7-2	TRBJ1-5	CASSLIPTGHGPNQPQHF
TRBV4-1	TRBJ1-2	CASRRDEGQVLGYGYTF
TRBV29-1	TRBJ2-7	CSVESGARLDEQYF
TRBV28	TRBJ1-1	CASRGSRMNTEAFF
TRBV9	TRBJ2-5	CASSVGSGAETQYF
TRBV29-1	TRBJ1-5	CSVEDLAGVVNF
TRBV2	TRBJ2-1	CASIRGADSYNEQFF
TRBV18	TRBJ2-1	CASSPATGHHNEQFF
TRBV27	TRBJ1-1	CASSRGSVTEAFF
TRBV7-7	TRBJ2-1	CASSNRDSSYNEQFF
TRBV7-9	TRBJ1-5	CASSLGTVNQPQHF
TRBV18	TRBJ2-7	CASSPGTGGKWYF
TRBV29-1	TRBJ1-1	CSVEWSPGRYTEAFF
TRBV5-1	TRBJ2-3	CASSIRGPTDTQYF
TRBV14	TRBJ2-3	CASSQGDLRAGYYGDTQYF
TRBV5-8	TRBJ1-6	CASSIFRGFNSPLHF
TRBV27	TRBJ1-5	CASSLTRQNQPQHF
TRBV25-1	TRBJ1-2	CASSAQANYGYTF
TRBV28	TRBJ2-1	CASRDRGRNEQFF
TRBV30	TRBJ1-6	CAWRDSSNSYNSPLHF
TRBV11-3	TRBJ2-1	CASSPQGSSYNEQFF
TRBV7-9	TRBJ1-5	CASSLGGGNQPQHF
TRBV2	TRBJ2-7	CASTRDSLYEQYF
TRBV7-2	TRBJ1-2	CASSLEGGLSYGYTF
TRBV30	TRBJ1-5	CAWTASSWGPQHF
TRBV29-1	TRBJ1-1	CSVERRAGNHGNTEAFF
TRBV7-9	TRBJ1-1	CASSLGPGQPEAFF
TRBV18	TRBJ1-2	CASSPGVEVYGYTF
TRBV28	TRBJ1-2	CASSRDLRNYGYTF
TRBV5-1	TRBJ2-1	CASSLDGYNEQFF